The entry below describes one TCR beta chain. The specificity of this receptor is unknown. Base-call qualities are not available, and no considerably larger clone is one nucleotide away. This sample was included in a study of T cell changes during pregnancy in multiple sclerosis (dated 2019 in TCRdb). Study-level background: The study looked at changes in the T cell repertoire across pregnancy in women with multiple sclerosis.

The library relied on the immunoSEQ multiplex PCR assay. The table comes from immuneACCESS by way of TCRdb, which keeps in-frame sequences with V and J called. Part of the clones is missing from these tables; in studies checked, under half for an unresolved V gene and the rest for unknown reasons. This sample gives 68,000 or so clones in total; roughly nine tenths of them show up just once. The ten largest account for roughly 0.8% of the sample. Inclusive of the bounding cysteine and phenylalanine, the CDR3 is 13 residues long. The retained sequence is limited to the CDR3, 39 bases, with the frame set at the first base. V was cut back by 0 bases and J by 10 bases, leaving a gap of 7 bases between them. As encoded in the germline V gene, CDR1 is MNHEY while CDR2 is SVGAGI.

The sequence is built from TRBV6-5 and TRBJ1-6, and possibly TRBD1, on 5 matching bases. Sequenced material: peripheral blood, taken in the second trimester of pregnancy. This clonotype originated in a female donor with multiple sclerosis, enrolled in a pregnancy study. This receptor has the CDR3 CASSYSRGSPLHF. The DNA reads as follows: TGTGCCAGCAGTTACTCGCGGGGGTCACCCCTCCACTTT.